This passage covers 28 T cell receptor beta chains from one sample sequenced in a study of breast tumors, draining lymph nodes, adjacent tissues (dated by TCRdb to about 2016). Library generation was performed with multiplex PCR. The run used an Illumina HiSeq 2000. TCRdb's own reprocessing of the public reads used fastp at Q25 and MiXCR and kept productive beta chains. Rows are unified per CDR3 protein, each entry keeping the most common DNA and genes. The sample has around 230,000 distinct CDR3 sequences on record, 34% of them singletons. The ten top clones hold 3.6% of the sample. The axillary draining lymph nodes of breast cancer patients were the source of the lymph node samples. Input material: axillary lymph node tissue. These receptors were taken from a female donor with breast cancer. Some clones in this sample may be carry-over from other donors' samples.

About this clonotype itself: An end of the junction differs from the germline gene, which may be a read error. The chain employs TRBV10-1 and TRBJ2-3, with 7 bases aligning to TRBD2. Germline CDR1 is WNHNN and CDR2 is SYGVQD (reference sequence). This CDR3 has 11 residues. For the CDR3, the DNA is TGCGCCAGCAGTCCCGGGGAGGGGTTGTTCTTT. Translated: CASSPGEGLFF.

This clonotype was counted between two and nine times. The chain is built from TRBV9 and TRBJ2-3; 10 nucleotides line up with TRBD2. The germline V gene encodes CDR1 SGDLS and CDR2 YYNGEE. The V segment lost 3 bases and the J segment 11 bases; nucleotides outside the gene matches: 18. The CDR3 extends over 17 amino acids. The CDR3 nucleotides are TGTGCCAGCAGCGACCCTGGGGTAGCGGGAGGATACAATGAGCAGTATTTT. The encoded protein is CASSDPGVAGGYNEQYF.

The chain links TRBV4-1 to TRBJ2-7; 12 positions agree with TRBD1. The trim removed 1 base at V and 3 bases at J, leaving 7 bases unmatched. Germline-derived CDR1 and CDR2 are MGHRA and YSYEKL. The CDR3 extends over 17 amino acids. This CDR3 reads CASSQGTGQGAFYEQYF. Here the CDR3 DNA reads TGCGCCAGCAGCCAAGGGACGGGACAGGGGGCTTTCTACGAGCAGTACTTC.

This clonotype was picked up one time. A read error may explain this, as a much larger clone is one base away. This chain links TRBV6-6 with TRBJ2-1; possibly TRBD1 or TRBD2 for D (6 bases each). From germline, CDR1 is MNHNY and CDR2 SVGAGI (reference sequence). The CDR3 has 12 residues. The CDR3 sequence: CASSHSPEGEFF. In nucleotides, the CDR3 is TGTGCCAGCAGTCACTCCCCGGAGGGGGAGTTCTTC.

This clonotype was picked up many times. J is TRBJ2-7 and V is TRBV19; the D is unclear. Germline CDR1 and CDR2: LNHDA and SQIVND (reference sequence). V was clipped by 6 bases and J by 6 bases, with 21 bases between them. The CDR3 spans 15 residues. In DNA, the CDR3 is TGTGCCAGTAGAACCTCAATAGCTTCGACGGGCGAGCAGTACTTC. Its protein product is CASRTSIASTGEQYF. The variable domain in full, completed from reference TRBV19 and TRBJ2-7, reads DGGITQSPKYLFRKEGQNVTLSCEQNLNHDAMYWYRQDPGQGLRLIYYSQIVNDFQKGDIAEGYSVSREKKESFPLTVTSAQKNPTAFYLCASRTSIASTGEQYFGPGTRLTVT.

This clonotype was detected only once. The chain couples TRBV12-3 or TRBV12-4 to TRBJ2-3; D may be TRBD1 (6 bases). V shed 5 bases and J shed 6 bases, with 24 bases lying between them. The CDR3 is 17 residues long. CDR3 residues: CASSTLRDTQSADTQYF. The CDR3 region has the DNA TGTGCCAGCAGTACCCTCCGGGACACCCAAAGTGCGGATACGCAGTATTTT.

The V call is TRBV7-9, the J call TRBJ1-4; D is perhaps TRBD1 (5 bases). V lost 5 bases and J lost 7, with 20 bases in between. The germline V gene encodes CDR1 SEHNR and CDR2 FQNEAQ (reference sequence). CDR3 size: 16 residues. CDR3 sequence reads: CASSVDAGRGSEKLFF. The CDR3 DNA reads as TGTGCCAGCAGCGTAGACGCCGGGAGGGGCAGTGAAAAACTGTTTTTT.

This CDR3 is CASRRTSGSSGEQYF. CDR3 coding DNA: TGTGCCAGCAGGCGGACTAGCGGGAGTTCCGGCGAGCAGTACTTC. The V and J genes are TRBV6-5 and TRBJ2-7, with TRBD2 matching 13 bases. There are 15 residues in the CDR3. The germline V gene has CDR1 MNHEY and CDR2 SVGAGI. Unmatched junction bases numbered 8, after V lost 6 bases and J lost 6 bases.

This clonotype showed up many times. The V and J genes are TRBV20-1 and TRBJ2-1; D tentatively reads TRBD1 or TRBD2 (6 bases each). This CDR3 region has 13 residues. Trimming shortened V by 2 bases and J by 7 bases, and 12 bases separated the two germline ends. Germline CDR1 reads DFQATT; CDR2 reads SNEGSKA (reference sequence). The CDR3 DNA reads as TGCAGTGCTAGACAGGGGAGGATAAATGAGCAGTTCTTC. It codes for CSARQGRINEQFF.

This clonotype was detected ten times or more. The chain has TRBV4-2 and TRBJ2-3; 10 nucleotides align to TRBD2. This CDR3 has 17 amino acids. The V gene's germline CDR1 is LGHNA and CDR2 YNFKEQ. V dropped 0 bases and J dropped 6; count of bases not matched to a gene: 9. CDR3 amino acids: CASSQDRAGGPGDTQYF. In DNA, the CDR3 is TGTGCCAGCAGCCAAGACCGAGCGGGGGGGCCAGGGGATACGCAGTATTTT.

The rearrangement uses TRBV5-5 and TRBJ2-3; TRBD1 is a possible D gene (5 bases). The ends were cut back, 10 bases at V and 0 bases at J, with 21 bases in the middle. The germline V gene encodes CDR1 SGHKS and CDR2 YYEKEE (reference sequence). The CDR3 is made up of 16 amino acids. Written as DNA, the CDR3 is TGTGCCCCCAGGGCGGCCTCGGGCCCTAGCACAGATACGCAGTATTTT. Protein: CAPRAASGPSTDTQYF.

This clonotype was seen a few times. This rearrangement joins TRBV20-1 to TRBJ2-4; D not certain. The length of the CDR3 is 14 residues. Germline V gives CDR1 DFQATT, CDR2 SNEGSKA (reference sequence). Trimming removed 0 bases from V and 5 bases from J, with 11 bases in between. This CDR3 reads CSARDPPPENIQYF. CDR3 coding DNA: TGCAGTGCTAGAGATCCACCCCCAGAAAACATTCAGTACTTC.

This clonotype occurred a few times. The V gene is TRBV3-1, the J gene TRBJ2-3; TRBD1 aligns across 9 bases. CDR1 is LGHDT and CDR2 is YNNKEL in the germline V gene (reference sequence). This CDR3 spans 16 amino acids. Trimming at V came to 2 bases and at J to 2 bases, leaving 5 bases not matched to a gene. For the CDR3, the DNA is TGTGCCAGCAGCCAAAACAGGGGGCGCGACACAGATACGCAGTATTTT. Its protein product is CASSQNRGRDTDTQYF.

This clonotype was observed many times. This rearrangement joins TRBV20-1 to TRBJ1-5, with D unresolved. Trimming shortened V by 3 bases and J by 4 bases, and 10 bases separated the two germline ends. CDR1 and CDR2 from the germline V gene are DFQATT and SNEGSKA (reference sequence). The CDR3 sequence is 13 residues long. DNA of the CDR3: TGCAGTGCTAGCGAGGGAACTAATCAGCCCCAGCATTTT. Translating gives CSASEGTNQPQHF.

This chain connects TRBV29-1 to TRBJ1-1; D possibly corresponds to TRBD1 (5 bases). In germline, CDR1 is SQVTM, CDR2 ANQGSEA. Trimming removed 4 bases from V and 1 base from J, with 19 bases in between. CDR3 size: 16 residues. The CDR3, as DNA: TGCAGCGTTGTTCCCTCCTTCCGACAGAAGAACACTGAAGCTTTCTTT. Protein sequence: CSVVPSFRQKNTEAFF. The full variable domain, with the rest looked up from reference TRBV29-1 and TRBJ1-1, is SAVISQKPSRDICQRGTSLTIQCQVDSQVTMMFWYRQQPGQSLTLIATANQGSEATYESGFVIDKFPISRPNLTFSTLTVSNMSPEDSSIYLCSVVPSFRQKNTEAFFGQGTRLTVV.

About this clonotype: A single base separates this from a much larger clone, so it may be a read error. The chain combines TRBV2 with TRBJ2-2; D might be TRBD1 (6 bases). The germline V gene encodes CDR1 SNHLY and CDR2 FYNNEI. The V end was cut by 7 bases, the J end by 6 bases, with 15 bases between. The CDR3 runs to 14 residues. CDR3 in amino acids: CASIRTDQAGELFF. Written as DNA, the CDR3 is TGTGCCAGCATCAGGACAGATCAAGCCGGGGAGCTGTTTTTT.

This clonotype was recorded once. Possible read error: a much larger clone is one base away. The CDR3 sequence: CASSYSYASGTCEQYF. The CDR3 DNA sequence: TGTGCCAGCAGTTACTCTTATGCTAGCGGGACCTGCGAGCAGTACTTC. The chain combines TRBV6-5 with TRBJ2-7; TRBD2 matches at 9 bases. The CDR3 has 16 amino acids. The J segment lost 6 bases and the V segment lost 0 bases, leaving 9 bases of the junction unmatched. Germline V gene lookup returns CDR1 MNHEY and CDR2 SVGAGI.

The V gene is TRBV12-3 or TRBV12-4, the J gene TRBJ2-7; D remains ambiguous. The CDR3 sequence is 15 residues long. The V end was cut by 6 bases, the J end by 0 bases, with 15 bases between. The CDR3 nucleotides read TGTGCCAGCAGCTTCGTTTCGGCAGTCTCCTACGAGCAGTACTTC. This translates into CASSFVSAVSYEQYF.

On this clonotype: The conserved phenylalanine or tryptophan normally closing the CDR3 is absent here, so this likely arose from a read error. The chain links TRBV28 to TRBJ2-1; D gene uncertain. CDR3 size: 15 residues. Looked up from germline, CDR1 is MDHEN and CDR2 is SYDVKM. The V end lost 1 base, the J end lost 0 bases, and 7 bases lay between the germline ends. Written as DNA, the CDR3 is TGTGCCAGCAGTTTATTTCCAAGCTCCTACAATGAGCAGTTCCTC. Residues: CASSLFPSSYNEQFL.

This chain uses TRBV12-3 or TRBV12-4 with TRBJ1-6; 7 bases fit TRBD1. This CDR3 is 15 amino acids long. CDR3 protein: CARDAGTADNSPLHF. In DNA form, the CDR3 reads TGTGCTAGAGACGCCGGGACAGCAGATAATTCACCCCTCCACTTT.

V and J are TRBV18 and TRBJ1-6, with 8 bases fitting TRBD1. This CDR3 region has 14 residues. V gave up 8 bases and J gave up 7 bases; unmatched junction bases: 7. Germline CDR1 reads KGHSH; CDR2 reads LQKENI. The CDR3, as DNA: TGTGCCAGCAAAGGGACAGGCCGGAATTCACCCCTCCACTTT. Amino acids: CASKGTGRNSPLHF.

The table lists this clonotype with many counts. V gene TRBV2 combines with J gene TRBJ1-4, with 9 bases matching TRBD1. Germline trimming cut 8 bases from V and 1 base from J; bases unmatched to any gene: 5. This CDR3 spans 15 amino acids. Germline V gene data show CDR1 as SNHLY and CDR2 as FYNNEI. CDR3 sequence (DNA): TGTGCCAGCGGGCTGGACAGGGGAACTAATGAAAAACTGTTTTTT. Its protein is CASGLDRGTNEKLFF.

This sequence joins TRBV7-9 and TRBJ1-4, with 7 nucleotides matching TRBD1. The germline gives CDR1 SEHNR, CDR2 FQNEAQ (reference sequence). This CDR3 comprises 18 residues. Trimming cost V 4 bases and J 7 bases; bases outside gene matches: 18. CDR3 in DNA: TGTGCCAGCAGCTGGGACACAGCAGGGACAGAAGTGGGTGAAAAACTGTTTTTT. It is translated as CASSWDTAGTEVGEKLFF.

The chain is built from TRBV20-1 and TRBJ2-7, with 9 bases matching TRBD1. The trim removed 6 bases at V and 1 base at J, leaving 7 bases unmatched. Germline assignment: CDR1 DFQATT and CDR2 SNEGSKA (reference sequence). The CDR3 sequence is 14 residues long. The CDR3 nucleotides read TGCAGTGCCCGACAGGGGGAGGCGTCCTACGAGCAGTACTTC. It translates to CSARQGEASYEQYF.

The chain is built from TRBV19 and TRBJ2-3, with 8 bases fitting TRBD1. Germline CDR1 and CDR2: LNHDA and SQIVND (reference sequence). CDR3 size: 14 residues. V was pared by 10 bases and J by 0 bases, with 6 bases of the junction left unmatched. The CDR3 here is CATRTGTSTDTQYF. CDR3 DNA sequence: TGTGCCACCAGGACAGGGACTAGCACAGATACGCAGTATTTT.

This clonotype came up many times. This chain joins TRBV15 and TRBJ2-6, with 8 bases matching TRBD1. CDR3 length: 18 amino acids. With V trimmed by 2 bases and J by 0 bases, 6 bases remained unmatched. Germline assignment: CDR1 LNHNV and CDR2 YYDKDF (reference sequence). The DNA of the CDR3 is TGTGCCACCAGCAGAACGACAGGGGCGAGCTCTGGGGCCAACGTCCTGACTTTC. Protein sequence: CATSRTTGASSGANVLTF. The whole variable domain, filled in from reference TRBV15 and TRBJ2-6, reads DAMVIQNPRYQVTQFGKPVTLSCSQTLNHNVMYWYQQKSSQAPKLLFHYYDKDFNNEADTPDNFQSRRPNTSFCFLDIRSPGLGDTAMYLCATSRTTGASSGANVLTFGAGSRLTVL.

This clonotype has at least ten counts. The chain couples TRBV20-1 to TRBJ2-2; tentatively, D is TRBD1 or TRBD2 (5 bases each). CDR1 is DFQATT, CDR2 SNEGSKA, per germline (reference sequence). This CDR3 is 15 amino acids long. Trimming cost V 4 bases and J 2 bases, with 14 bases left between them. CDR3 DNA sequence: TGCAGTGCTACGAGGGGTACTAGTAACACCGGGGAGCTGTTTTTT. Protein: CSATRGTSNTGELFF.

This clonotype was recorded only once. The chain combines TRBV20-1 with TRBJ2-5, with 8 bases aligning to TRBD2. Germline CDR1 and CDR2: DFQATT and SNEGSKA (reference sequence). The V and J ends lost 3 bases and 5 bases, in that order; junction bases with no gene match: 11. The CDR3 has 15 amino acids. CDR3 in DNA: TGCAGTGCTAGGGTCATAGCGGGGCCGGGGGAGACCCAGTACTTC. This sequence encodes CSARVIAGPGETQYF.